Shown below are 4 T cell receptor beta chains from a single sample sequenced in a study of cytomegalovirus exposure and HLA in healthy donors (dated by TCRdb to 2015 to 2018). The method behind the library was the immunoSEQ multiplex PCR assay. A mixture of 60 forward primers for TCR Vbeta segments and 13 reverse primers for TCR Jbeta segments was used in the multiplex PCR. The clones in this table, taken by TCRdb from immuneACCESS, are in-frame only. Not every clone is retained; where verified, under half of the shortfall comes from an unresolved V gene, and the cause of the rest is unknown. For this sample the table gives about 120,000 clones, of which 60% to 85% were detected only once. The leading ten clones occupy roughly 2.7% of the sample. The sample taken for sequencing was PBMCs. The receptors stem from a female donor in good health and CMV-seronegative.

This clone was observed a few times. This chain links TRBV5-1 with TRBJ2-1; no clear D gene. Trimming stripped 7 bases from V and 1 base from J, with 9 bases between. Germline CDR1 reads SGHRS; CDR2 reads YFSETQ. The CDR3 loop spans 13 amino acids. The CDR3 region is CASGQASYNEQFF. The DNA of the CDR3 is TGCGCCAGCGGGCAAGCTTCCTACAATGAGCAGTTCTTC.

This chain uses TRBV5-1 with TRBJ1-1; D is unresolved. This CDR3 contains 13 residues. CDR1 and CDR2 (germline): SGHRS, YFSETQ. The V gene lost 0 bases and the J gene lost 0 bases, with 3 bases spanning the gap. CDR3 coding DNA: TGCGCCAGCAGCTTGGCAGTGAACACTGAAGCTTTCTTT. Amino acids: CASSLAVNTEAFF.

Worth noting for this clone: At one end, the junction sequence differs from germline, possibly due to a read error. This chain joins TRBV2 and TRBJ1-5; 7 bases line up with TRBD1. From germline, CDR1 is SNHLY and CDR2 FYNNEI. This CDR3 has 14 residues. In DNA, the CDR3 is TGTGCCACCAGTGTTGACAGGGTCTCTCAGCCCCAGCATTTT. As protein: CATSVDRVSQPQHF.

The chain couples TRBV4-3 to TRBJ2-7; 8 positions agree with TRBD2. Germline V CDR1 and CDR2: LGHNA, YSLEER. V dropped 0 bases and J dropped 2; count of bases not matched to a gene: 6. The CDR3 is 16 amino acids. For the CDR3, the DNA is TGCGCCAGCAGCCAAGATCAACTAGCGGAGCCCTACGAGCAGTACTTC. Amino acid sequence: CASSQDQLAEPYEQYF.